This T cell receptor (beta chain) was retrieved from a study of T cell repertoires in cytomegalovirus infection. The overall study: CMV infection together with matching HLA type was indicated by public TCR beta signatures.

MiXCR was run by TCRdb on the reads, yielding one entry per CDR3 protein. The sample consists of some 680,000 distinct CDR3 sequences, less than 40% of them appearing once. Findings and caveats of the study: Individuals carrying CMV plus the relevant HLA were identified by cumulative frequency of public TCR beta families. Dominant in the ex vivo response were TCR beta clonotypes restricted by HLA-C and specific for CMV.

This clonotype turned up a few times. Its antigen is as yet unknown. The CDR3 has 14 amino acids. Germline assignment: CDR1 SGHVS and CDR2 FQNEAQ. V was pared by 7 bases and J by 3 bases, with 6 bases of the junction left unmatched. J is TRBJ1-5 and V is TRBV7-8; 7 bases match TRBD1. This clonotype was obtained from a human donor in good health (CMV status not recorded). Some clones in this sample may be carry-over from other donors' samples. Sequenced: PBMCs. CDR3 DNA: TGTGCCAGCATCGCAGGGGGGAACAATCAGCCCCAGCATTTT. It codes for CASIAGGNNQPQHF. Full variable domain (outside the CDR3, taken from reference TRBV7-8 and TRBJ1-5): GAGVSQSPRYKVAKRGQDVALRCDPISGHVSLFWYQQALGQGPEFLTYFQNEAQLDKSGLPSDRFFAERPEGSVSTLKIQRTQQEDSAVYLCASIAGGNNQPQHFGDGTRLSIL.